Below are 2 T cell receptor beta chains sequenced from a single sample in a study of CD8 T cells in ankylosing spondylitis. TCRdb ran MiXCR on the 5' RACE reads and lists one entry per CDR3 protein. Of over 150,000 distinct CDR3 sequences listed, over 15% are singletons. Sequencing was carried out using blood, either unsorted or a sorted T cell fraction (not recorded which). These receptors all stem from a male donor aged 10 to 35 with ankylosing spondylitis or in good health (not recorded which).

The table lists this clonotype with many counts. The gene calls are TRBV24-1 and TRBJ2-7; D is perhaps TRBD1 (5 bases). This CDR3 has 11 residues. Germline V lookup: CDR1 KGHDR, CDR2 SFDVKD. The CDR3 sequence is CATMDRAGKNV. The CDR3 DNA is TGTGCCACCATGGACCGCGCAGGGAAGAACGTC.

The chain has TRBV12-5 and TRBJ2-5; either TRBD1 or TRBD2 may fit D (5 bases each). Germline CDR1 is LGHNT and CDR2 is FRNRAP. The CDR3 has 14 amino acids. V dropped 1 base and J dropped 7 bases, with 13 bases sitting between them. The CDR3 DNA reads as TGTGCTAGTGGTTTGGGGGGGAGCAAGATGACCCAGTACTTC. Translation gives CASGLGGSKMTQYF.